What follows are 23 T cell receptor beta chains derived from one specimen sequenced in a study of control samples from healthy donors and cancer patients. Here immunoSEQ multiplex PCR was the method, and the copy in TCRdb shows in-frame clones only, minus some. The sample consists of 120,000 or so clones, roughly 91% of them appearing once. Source material: blood. Receptors originate from a man aged 35-49 years in good health.

The V gene is TRBV5-7, the J gene TRBJ1-3; TRBD1 is a possible D gene (5 bases). TRBV5-7 is recorded as an ORF, its role being uncertain. The CDR3 covers 15 residues. The V end was cut by 4 bases, the J end by 4 bases, with 15 bases between. CDR3 loop: CASSPGPFGGNTIYF. Written as DNA, the CDR3 is TGTGCCAGCAGCCCAGGGCCGTTTGGAGGAAACACCATATATTTT.

The V call is TRBV7-8, the J call TRBJ1-6; no definite D call. This CDR3 contains 14 residues. Per the germline V gene, CDR1 is SGHVS and CDR2 is FQNEAQ. V was trimmed by 5 bases and J by 7 bases, leaving 12 bases between them. The CDR3 nucleotides read TGTGCCAGCAGCCGGGGAGACGGGAATTCACCCCTCCACTTT. Its protein is CASSRGDGNSPLHF.

CDR3 in amino acids: CASKGGGETQYF. The DNA of the CDR3 is TGTGCCAGCAAGGGGGGTGGAGAGACCCAGTACTTC. The rearrangement links TRBV7-7 to TRBJ2-5; D possibly uses TRBD1 or TRBD2 (6 bases each). The V gene lost 7 bases and the J gene lost 4 bases, with 10 bases spanning the gap. Looked up from germline, CDR1 is SSHAT and CDR2 is FNYEAQ (reference sequence). The CDR3 runs 12 residues.

This rearrangement joins TRBV6-6 to TRBJ2-7; 8 nucleotides agree with TRBD2. The CDR3 extends over 14 amino acids. After removal of 6 bases from V and 3 bases from J, the junction contained 7 bases not matched to a gene. Germline-derived CDR1 and CDR2 are MNHNY and SVGAGI (reference sequence). The CDR3 loop is CASSDAGGDYEQYF. The CDR3 DNA follows: TGTGCCAGCAGCGATGCGGGGGGCGACTACGAGCAGTACTTC.

The table lists this clone with a count of one. The rearrangement links TRBV7-2 to TRBJ1-1, with unresolved D. Germline V CDR1 and CDR2: SGHTA, FQGNSA. With 4 bases removed from V and 2 bases from J, the gap between germline ends came to 8 bases. This CDR3 comprises 13 residues. The CDR3 sequence is CASSSQPNTEAFF. The CDR3 bases are TGTGCCAGCAGCTCCCAGCCTAACACTGAAGCTTTCTTT.

This rearrangement joins TRBV18 to TRBJ2-3; 11 nucleotides align to TRBD2. The germline V gene encodes CDR1 KGHSH and CDR2 LQKENI. The CDR3 contains 16 residues. Germline trimming cut 6 bases from V and 5 bases from J; bases unmatched to any gene: 10. This CDR3 is CASSSGLAGRGDTQYF. The CDR3 DNA reads TGTGCCAGCTCCTCCGGACTAGCGGGTCGGGGAGATACGCAGTATTTT.

This clone was counted once. V is TRBV7-6 and J is TRBJ1-5; D unresolved. V gave up 5 bases and J gave up 0 bases, with 14 bases separating them. The CDR3 loop spans 16 amino acids. CDR1 is SGHVS and CDR2 is FNYEAQ in the germline V gene. The CDR3 DNA reads TGTGCCAGCAGCCCGTCCGGGTTGTATAGCAATCAGCCCCAGCATTTT. The encoded protein is CASSPSGLYSNQPQHF.

Notes on this clone: Other DNA sequences in this specimen translate into the identical CDR3. V usage is TRBV7-8 and J usage is TRBJ1-1; 9 nucleotides align to TRBD1. The CDR3 sequence is 13 residues long. V lost 5 bases to trimming and J lost 4 bases; unmatched junction nucleotides: 2. Per germline, CDR1 SGHVS and CDR2 FQNEAQ. CDR3 sequence (DNA): TGTGCCAGCAGCAAGACAGGGGGCACTGAAGCTTTCTTT. This translates into CASSKTGGTEAFF.

This chain connects TRBV19 to TRBJ2-3; D not resolved. This CDR3 has 14 amino acids. The germline V gene has CDR1 LNHDA and CDR2 SQIVND (reference sequence). V was trimmed by 7 bases and J by 0 bases, leaving 11 bases between them. The DNA of the CDR3 is TGTGCCAGTACAAAAGGGCCTAGCACAGATACGCAGTATTTT. It yields the protein CASTKGPSTDTQYF.

J is TRBJ1-1 and V is TRBV11-2; 8 positions match TRBD1. Germline lookup yields CDR1 SGHAT and CDR2 FQNNGV. V dropped 5 bases and J dropped 6; count of bases not matched to a gene: 11. The CDR3 is 15 amino acids. CDR3 coding DNA: TGTGCCAGCAGCCGGACAGGGCTTTTCGTCGCTGAAGCTTTCTTT. It codes for CASSRTGLFVAEAFF.

The chain couples TRBV6-2 or TRBV6-3 to TRBJ2-5; D is unresolved. V was pared by 0 bases and J by 7 bases, with 3 bases between. Germline V gives CDR1 MNHEY, CDR2 SVGEGT. The CDR3 runs 11 residues. Here the CDR3 DNA reads TGTGCCAGCAGTTACTCAGGGACCCAGTACTTC. Protein sequence: CASSYSGTQYF.

This sequence joins TRBV4-1 and TRBJ2-7; maybe TRBD1 (8 bases). The CDR3 totals 15 residues. With 3 bases removed from V and 3 bases from J, the gap between germline ends came to 15 bases. In germline, CDR1 is MGHRA, CDR2 YSYEKL. The CDR3: CASSHLDREGYEQYF. CDR3 DNA: TGCGCCAGCAGCCACTTGGACAGGGAGGGCTACGAGCAGTACTTC.

The chain is built from TRBV19 and TRBJ1-5; 8 nucleotides match TRBD1. There are 16 residues in the CDR3. Germline V lookup: CDR1 LNHDA, CDR2 SQIVND (reference sequence). Losses at the gene ends were 6 bases for V and 2 bases for J; bases not matched to a gene: 9. The CDR3: CASSDRGRAGNQPQHF. In DNA, the CDR3 is TGTGCCAGTAGCGACAGGGGCCGCGCCGGCAATCAGCCCCAGCATTTT.

The V call is TRBV7-3, the J call TRBJ2-3, with a weak D call TRBD2 (6 bases). CDR1 is SGHTA and CDR2 is FQGTGA in the germline V gene. Trimming took 1 base from V and 3 from J, leaving 8 bases between them. The CDR3 sequence is 14 residues long. CDR3: CASSLMGLTDTQYF. CDR3 DNA sequence: TGTGCCAGCAGCTTAATGGGACTGACAGATACGCAGTATTTT.

V usage is TRBV18 and J usage is TRBJ1-2; perhaps TRBD1 as D (5 bases). CDR3 length: 18 amino acids. Germline V gives CDR1 KGHSH, CDR2 LQKENI. Trimming took 0 bases from V and 1 from J, leaving 18 bases between them. The CDR3 spells CASSPPGSRDAFNYGYTF. CDR3 in DNA: TGTGCCAGCTCACCACCGGGGTCCAGGGACGCCTTTAACTATGGCTACACCTTC.

The sample holds one count of this clone. The chain carries TRBV7-8 and TRBJ2-7; D assignment may be TRBD1 or TRBD2 (5 bases each). This CDR3 region has 15 residues. CDR1 and CDR2 (germline): SGHVS, FQNEAQ. Trimming removed 1 base from V and 6 bases from J, with 16 bases in between. CDR3 amino acids: CASSLGDGRSVEQYF. CDR3 in DNA: TGTGCCAGCAGCTTAGGGGACGGCAGGAGTGTCGAGCAGTACTTC.

CDR3 region: CSDSGHNYGYTF. The CDR3, as DNA: TGCAGCGACTCAGGACATAACTATGGCTACACCTTC. The chain links TRBV29-1 to TRBJ1-2; a weak D match, TRBD1 (5 bases). V was pared by 7 bases and J by 1 base, with 10 bases between. The CDR3 runs 12 residues. The germline gives CDR1 SQVTM, CDR2 ANQGSEA.

The V gene is TRBV12-3 or TRBV12-4, the J gene TRBJ2-1, with TRBD1 matching over 8 bases. V dropped 4 bases and J dropped 15; count of bases not matched to a gene: 8. The CDR3 spans 12 residues. As DNA, the CDR3 is TGTGCCAGCAGTTACATACCCGGGACAGGGTTCTTC. This encodes CASSYIPGTGFF.

The chain joins TRBV2 to TRBJ2-7; possibly TRBD1 or TRBD2 for D (5 bases each). CDR1 and CDR2 from the germline V gene are SNHLY and FYNNEI. CDR3 length equals 13 residues. V was clipped by 6 bases and J by 3 bases, with 12 bases between them. CDR3 nucleotides: TGTGCCAGCAGCTCGGGACGGCTCTACGAGCAGTACTTC. Its protein is CASSSGRLYEQYF.

CDR3 DNA: TGTGCCAGCATGATTGGGGCAGGTACTAACTATGGCTACACCTTC. It encodes CASMIGAGTNYGYTF. The rearrangement joins TRBV2 to TRBJ1-2; tentative D call: TRBD1 (5 bases). The CDR3 sequence is 15 residues long. V gave up 7 bases and J gave up 0 bases, with 15 bases separating them. Germline values: CDR1 SNHLY, CDR2 FYNNEI.

Details on this clone: Other DNA sequences in this sample translate to the same CDR3. The chain carries TRBV5-4 and TRBJ1-1; 8 nucleotides align to TRBD1. V lost 4 bases, J lost 10 bases, and 6 bases stayed unmatched. The germline gives CDR1 SGHNT, CDR2 YYREEE (reference sequence). The CDR3 length is 12 residues. This chain's CDR3 is CASSPGGGGAFF. CDR3 sequence (DNA): TGTGCCAGCAGCCCAGGGGGCGGGGGAGCTTTCTTT.

The chain carries TRBV15 and TRBJ1-4; D might be TRBD1 (6 bases). Germline V CDR1 and CDR2: LNHNV, YYDKDF (reference sequence). V gave up 1 base and J gave up 7 bases, with 31 bases separating them. This CDR3 region has 21 residues. The CDR3 DNA reads as TGTGCCACCAGCAGAGGCTGGGGGGCGAATCTTGTGAGAGCCTCGGGTGAAAAACTGTTTTTT. Translated: CATSRGWGANLVRASGEKLFF.

V and J are TRBV10-1 and TRBJ2-3, with D possibly being TRBD2 (6 bases). CDR3 size: 13 residues. The V gene lost 2 bases and the J gene lost 6 bases, with 9 bases spanning the gap. Germline V lookup: CDR1 WNHNN, CDR2 SYGVQD (reference sequence). The CDR3, as DNA: TGCGCCAGCAGTGAGCCGCTAGCGGATACGCAGTATTTT. Translation gives CASSEPLADTQYF.